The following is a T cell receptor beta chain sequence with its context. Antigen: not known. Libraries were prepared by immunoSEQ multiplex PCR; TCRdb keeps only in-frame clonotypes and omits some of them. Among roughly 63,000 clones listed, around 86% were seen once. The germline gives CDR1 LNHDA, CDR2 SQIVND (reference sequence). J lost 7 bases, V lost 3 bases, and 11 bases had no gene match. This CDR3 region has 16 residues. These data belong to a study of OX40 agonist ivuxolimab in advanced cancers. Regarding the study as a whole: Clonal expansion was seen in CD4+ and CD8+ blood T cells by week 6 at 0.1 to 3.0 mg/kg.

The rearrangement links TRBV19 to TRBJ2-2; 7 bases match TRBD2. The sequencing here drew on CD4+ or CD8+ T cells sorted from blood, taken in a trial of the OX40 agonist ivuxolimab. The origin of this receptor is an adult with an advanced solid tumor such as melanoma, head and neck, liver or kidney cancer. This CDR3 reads CASSIFTGGRVGELFF. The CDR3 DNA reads TGTGCCAGTAGTATCTTTACGGGGGGAAGAGTCGGGGAGCTGTTTTTT.